Listed below are T cell receptor beta chains from one sample, sequenced in a study of radiotherapy plus CTLA-4 blockade in lung cancer. This table comes from immunoSEQ multiplex PCR, and its TCRdb copy is limited to in-frame clones, with some not included. The repertoire holds over 75,000 clones, with about 83% as singletons. Sequenced here: peripheral blood, sampled from a patient treated with radiotherapy plus ipilimumab. These receptors all come from a human donor with non-small cell lung cancer who had stable disease on radiotherapy plus ipilimumab. CDR3s leave out the opening cysteine and the closing phenylalanine or tryptophan. Fields, in order: J gene, V gene, CDR3 protein.

TRBJ2-1,TRBV6-5,ASSRTWRGEQF
TRBJ2-7,TRBV13,ASSPRQALGEQY
TRBJ1-1,TRBV28,ASSSGQLNTEAF
TRBJ2-2,TRBV2,ASSGVLAGGPNTGELF
TRBJ2-2,TRBV18,ASSPAVNSPTGELF
TRBJ1-3,TRBV2,ASTSGQVLGNTIY
TRBJ2-5,TRBV6-5,ASSYRLAGHQETQY
TRBJ1-3,TRBV7-9,ASTDLRADSGNTIY
TRBJ2-1,TRBV19,ATYGASGISSYNEQF
TRBJ2-6,TRBV28,ASRGGNSGANVLT
TRBJ2-2,TRBV6-4,ASSASGGLYTGELF
TRBJ1-4,TRBV19,ASRTGNANEKLF
TRBJ2-1,TRBV4-1,ASRSRLADYNEQF
TRBJ2-3,TRBV5-1,ASSFGPSGSTDTQY
TRBJ2-3,TRBV5-8,ASSLDYTQY
TRBJ2-2,TRBV30,AWRGFLGGGGALF
TRBJ2-5,TRBV4-2,ASSVAQPGTQY
TRBJ2-3,TRBV5-6,ASSLTRELVGDTQY
TRBJ1-1,TRBV7-6,ASSLGRRTEAF
TRBJ1-5,TRBV19,AVSDSNQPQH
TRBJ1-2,TRBV7-3,ASSLKGQSPYGYT
TRBJ1-3,TRBV28,ASSRQGSSGNTIY
TRBJ2-5,TRBV9,ASSQDPAGEQY
TRBJ2-7,TRBV28,ASSLGRRGTVTYEQY
TRBJ1-2,TRBV5-4,ASSQGTVYQTNYGYT
TRBJ2-3,TRBV2,ASTEGNTQY
TRBJ1-1,TRBV7-8,ASSKGGQANTEAF
TRBJ1-2,TRBV5-1,ASSLEGLNYGYT
TRBJ1-2,TRBV28,ASTIAGAYT
TRBJ2-1,TRBV6-5,ASRSGTSSHNEQF
TRBJ2-7,TRBV9,ASSVDPTSYEQY
TRBJ1-2,TRBV6-5,ASKTDRGGYT
TRBJ1-1,TRBV28,ASSPSQGIHTEAF
TRBJ2-1,TRBV5-1,ASSLAAGLEHEQF
TRBJ2-6,TRBV30,AWGMGPGANVLT
TRBJ2-7,TRBV18,ASSLRQDEQY
TRBJ1-3,TRBV28,ASTGGHTIY
TRBJ2-7,TRBV6-6,ASKDRGSYEQY
TRBJ2-5,TRBV7-3,ASSPAGLAGQETQY
TRBJ2-7,TRBV27,ASSRGQNYEQY
TRBJ1-2,TRBV30,AWSGGARGYT
TRBJ2-7,TRBV27,ASSRLAGGSSYEQY
TRBJ2-7,TRBV9,ASSPTRASGKNEQY
TRBJ2-2,TRBV19,ASSMGGSRNTGELF
TRBJ2-3,TRBV7-8,ASRPRAGTDTQY
TRBJ2-2,TRBV6-5,ASRVPNTGELF
TRBJ2-3,TRBV5-4,ASTLEGGAGSTDTQY
TRBJ2-1,TRBV4-1,ASSQGAGRDEQF
TRBJ2-4,TRBV5-8,ASSMGASGKNIQY
TRBJ1-1,TRBV19,ASSIRGPDTEAF
TRBJ2-1,TRBV4-1,ASSQVDRENEQF
TRBJ2-5,TRBV27,ASRRSPGTYGETQY
TRBJ1-6,TRBV5-5,ASSLGNPDSPLH
TRBJ1-2,TRBV19,ASSSLYGGYT
TRBJ2-6,TRBV9,ASSVVGTGPSGANVLT